This TCR beta chain was identified in a study of memory CD8 T cells in hepatitis C reinfection. As for the study in general: HCV reinfection: RNA-positive following two negative tests at least 60 days apart. Between 3 and 8 weeks after reinfection detection, peak samples were drawn.

Turning to this clone: What it binds is not known.

General study points: Conclusions on public clonotypes and secondary clearance were not definitive with four or five donors.

The CDR3 runs 14 residues. Per the germline V gene, CDR1 is SGDLS and CDR2 is YYNGEE. The V end lost 3 bases, the J end lost 5 bases, and 14 bases lay between the germline ends. Sample time point: peak reinfection, 3 to 8 weeks after reinfection detection. TCR sequencing was done directly ex vivo on sorted cells, without expansion in vitro. Total naive CD8 T cells were sorted as viable CD3+ CD8+ CD45RO- cells from a couple of donors. Sequencing used immunoSEQ multiplex PCR; TCRdb keeps in-frame clones, though not all of them. The table has tens of thousands of clones, approximately 87% seen once; the top ten hold approximately 1.2%.

V and J are TRBV9 and TRBJ2-5, with D possibly matching TRBD2 (7 bases). The TCR was taken from a man between 18 and 29 years old with hepatitis C virus infection. The sample comprised naive CD8+ T cells sorted from blood. The CDR3 region has the DNA TGTGCCAGCAGCGCGGACGGGGGGCGGGAGACCCAGTACTTC. Translated: CASSADGGRETQYF.